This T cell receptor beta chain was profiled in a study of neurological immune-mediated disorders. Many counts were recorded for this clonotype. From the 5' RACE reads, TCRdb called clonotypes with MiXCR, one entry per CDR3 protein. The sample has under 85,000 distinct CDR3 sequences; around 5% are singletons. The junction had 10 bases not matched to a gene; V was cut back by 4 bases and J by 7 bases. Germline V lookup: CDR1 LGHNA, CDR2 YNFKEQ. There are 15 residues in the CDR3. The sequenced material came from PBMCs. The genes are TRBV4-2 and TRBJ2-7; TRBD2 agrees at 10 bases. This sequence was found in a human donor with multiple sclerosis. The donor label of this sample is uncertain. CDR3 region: CASSPFSGGAREQYF. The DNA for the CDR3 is TGTGCCAGCAGCCCCTTCAGCGGGGGGGCGCGAGAGCAGTACTTC.